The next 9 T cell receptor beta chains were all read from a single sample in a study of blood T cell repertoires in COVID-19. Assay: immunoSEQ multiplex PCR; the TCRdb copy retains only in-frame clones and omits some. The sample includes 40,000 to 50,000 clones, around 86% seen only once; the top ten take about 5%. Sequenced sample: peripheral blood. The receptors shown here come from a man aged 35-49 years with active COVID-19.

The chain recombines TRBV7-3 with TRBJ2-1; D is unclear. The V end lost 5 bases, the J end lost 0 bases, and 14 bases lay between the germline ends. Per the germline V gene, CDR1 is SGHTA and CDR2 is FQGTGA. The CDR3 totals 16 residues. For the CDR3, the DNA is TGTGCCAGCAGCCTCGGGTCAAGAGTCTCCTACAATGAGCAGTTCTTC. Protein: CASSLGSRVSYNEQFF.

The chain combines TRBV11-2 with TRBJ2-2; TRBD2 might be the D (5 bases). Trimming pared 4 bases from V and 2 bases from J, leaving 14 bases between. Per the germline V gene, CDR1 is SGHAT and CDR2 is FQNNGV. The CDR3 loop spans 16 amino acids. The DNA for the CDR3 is TGTGCCAGCAGCTGGGCGAGGGAGAAAAACACCGGGGAGCTGTTTTTT. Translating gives CASSWAREKNTGELFF.

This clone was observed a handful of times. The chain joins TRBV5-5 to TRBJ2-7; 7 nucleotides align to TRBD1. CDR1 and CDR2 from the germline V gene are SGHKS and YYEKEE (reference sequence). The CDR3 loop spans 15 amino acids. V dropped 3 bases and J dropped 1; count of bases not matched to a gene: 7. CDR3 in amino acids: CASSSDDRVSYEQYF. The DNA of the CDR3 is TGTGCCAGCAGCTCAGATGACAGGGTATCCTACGAGCAGTACTTC.

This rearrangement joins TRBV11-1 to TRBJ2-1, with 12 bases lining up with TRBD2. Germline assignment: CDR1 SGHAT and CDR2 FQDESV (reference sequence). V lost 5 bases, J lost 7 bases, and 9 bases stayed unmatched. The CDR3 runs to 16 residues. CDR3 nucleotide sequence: TGTGCCAGCAGCCTGGAGCTAGCGGGAGGGAGGAATGAGCAGTTCTTC. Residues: CASSLELAGGRNEQFF.

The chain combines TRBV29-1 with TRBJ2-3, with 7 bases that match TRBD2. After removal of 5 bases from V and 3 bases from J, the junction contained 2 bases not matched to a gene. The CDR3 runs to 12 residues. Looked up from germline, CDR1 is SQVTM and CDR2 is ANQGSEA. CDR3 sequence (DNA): TGCAGCGTTAGCGGGACTACAGATACGCAGTATTTT. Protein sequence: CSVSGTTDTQYF.

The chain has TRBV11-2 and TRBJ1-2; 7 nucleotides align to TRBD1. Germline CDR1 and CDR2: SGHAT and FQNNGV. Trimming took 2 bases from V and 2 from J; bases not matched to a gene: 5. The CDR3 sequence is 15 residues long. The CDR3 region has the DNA TGTGCCAGCAGCTTACGAGGGGGCTGGAACTATGGCTACACCTTC. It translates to CASSLRGGWNYGYTF.

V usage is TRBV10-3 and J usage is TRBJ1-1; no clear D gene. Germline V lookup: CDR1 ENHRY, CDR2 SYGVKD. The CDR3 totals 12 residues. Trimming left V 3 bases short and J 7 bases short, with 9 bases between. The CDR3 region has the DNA TGTGCCATCAGTGATGGTGAGGATGAAGCTTTCTTT. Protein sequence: CAISDGEDEAFF.

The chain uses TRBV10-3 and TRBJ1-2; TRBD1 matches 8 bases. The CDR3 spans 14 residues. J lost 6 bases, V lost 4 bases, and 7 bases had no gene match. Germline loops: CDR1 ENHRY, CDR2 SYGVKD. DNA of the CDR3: TGTGCCATCAGTGGGGGACAGGACCGCGATGGCTACACCTTC. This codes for CAISGGQDRDGYTF.

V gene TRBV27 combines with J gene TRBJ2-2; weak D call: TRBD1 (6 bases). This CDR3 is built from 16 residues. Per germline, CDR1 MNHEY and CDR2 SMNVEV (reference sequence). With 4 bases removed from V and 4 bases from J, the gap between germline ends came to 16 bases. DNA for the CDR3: TGTGCCAGCAGTTCACCTATTGGACAGTCCACCGGGGAGCTGTTTTTT. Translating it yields CASSSPIGQSTGELFF.